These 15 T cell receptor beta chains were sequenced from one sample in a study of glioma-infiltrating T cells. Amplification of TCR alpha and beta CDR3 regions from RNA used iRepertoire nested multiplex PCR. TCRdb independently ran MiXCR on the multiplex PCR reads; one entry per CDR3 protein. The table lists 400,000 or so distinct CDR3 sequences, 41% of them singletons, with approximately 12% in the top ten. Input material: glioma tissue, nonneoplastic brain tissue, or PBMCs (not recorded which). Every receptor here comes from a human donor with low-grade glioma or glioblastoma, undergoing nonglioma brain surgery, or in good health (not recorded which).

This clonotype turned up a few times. CDR3 in amino acids: CASSQDGAPQFF. In DNA form, the CDR3 reads TGTGCCAGCAGCCAAGATGGAGCTCCGCAGTTCTTC. This chain links TRBV3-1 with TRBJ2-1; D uncertain. CDR1 and CDR2 (germline): LGHDT, YNNKEL (reference sequence). Trimming removed 0 bases at V and 12 bases at J, with 9 bases between. The CDR3 runs to 12 residues.

In nucleotides, the CDR3 is TGTGCCAGCAGTGATTATCTAGCGGGAATCTACGAGCAGTACTTC. Translated, it gives CASSDYLAGIYEQYF. The chain combines TRBV2 with TRBJ2-7, with 9 bases identical to TRBD2. Germline CDR1 is SNHLY and CDR2 is FYNNEI. CDR3 length equals 15 residues. V was clipped by 3 bases and J by 3 bases; unmatched bases: 6.

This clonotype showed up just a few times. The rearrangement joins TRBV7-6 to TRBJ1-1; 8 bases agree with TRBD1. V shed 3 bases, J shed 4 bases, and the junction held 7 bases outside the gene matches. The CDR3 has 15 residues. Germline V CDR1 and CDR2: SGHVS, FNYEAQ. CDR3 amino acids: CASSLETGAFTEAFF. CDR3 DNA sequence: TGTGCCAGCAGCTTGGAGACAGGGGCGTTCACTGAAGCTTTCTTT.

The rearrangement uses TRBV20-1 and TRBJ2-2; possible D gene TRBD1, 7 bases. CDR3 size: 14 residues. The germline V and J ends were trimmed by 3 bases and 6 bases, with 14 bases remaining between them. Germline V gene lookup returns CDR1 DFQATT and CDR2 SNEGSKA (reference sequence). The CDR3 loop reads CSARSGGTAGELFF. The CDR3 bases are TGCAGTGCTAGGTCGGGCGGGACAGCCGGGGAGCTGTTTTTT.

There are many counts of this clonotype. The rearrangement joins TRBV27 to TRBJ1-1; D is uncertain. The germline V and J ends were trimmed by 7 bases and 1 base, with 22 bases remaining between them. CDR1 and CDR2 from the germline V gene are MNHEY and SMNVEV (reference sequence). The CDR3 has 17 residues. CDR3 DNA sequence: TGTGCCAGCACCTCGCGCGGACCCGCGGAGGCGAACACTGAAGCTTTCTTT. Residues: CASTSRGPAEANTEAFF.

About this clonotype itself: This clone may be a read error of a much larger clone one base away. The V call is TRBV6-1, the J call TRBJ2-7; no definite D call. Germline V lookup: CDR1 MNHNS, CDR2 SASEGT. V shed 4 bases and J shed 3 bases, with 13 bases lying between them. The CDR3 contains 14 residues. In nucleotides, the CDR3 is TGTGCCAGCAGTGGATTCTCGATGATCTACGAGCAGTACTTC. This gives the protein CASSGFSMIYEQYF.

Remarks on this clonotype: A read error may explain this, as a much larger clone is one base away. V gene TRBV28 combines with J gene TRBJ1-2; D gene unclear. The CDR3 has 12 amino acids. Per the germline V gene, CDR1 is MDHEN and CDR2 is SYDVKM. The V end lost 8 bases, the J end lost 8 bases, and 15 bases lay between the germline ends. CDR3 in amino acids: CASGRLHLGYTF. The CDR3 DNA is TGTGCCAGCGGTAGGCTTCATCTCGGCTACACCTTC.

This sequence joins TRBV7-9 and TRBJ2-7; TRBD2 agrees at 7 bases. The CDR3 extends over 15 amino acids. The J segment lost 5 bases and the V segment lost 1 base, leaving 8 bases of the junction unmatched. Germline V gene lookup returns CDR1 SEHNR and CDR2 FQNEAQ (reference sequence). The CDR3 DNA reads TGTGCCAGCAGCTTAGGACGGGGGGTTTGGGACGAGCAGTACTTC. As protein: CASSLGRGVWDEQYF.

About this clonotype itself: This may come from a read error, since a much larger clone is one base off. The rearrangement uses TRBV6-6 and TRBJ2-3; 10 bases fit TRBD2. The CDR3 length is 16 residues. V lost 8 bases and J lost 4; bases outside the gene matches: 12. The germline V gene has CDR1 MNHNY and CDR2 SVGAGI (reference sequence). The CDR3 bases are TGTGCCAGCGGTTCTAAGCGGGAGGGCCGTCCAGATACGCAGTATTTT. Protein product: CASGSKREGRPDTQYF.

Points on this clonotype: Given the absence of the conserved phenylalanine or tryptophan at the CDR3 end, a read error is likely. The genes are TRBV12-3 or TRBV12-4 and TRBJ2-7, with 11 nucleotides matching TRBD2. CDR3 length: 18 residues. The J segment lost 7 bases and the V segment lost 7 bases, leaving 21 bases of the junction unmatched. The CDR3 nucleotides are TGTGCCAGCACCGGCCGGGACGTACTAGCGGGAGAAACGGGGGAGCAGTACTCC. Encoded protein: CASTGRDVLAGETGEQYS.

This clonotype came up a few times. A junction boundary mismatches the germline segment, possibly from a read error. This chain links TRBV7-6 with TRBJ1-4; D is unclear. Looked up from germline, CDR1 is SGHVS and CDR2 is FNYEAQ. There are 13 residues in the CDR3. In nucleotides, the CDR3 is TGTGCTAGCAGCCCTGACCCTGGTGAAAAACTGTTTTTT. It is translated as CASSPDPGEKLFF.

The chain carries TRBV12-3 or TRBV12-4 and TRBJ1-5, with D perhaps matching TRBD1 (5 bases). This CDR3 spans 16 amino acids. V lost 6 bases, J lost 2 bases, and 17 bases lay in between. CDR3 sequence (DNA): TGTGCCAGCAGCCTCGTCGGGGCCTGGGGCAATCAGCCCCAGCATTTT. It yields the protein CASSLVGAWGNQPQHF.

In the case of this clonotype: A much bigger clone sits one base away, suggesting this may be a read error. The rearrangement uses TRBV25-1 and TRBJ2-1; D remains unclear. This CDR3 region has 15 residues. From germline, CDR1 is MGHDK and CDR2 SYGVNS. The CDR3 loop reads CASSEYQLVYNEQSF. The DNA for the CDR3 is TGTGCCAGCAGTGAATATCAGTTGGTTTACAATGAGCAGTCCTTC.

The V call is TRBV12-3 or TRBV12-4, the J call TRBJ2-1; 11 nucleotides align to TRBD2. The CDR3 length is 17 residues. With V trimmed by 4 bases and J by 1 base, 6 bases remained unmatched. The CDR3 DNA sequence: TGTGCCAGCAGTTCAGACGGGACTAGCGGTTCCTACAATGAGCAGTTCTTC. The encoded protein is CASSSDGTSGSYNEQFF.

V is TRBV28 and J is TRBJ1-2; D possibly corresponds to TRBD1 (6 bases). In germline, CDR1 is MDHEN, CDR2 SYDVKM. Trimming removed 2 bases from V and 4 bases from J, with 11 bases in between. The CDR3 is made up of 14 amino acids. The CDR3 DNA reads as TGTGCCAGCAGTTTACGGCCAGGGGTCTATGGCTACACCTTC. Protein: CASSLRPGVYGYTF.